The TCR beta chain described here comes from a study of T cell changes during pregnancy in multiple sclerosis. Measured with immunoSEQ multiplex PCR; TCRdb has only the in-frame clones, and not every one. The table includes 100,000 or so clones, under 95% detected once. Germline CDR1 is SGHDT and CDR2 is YYEEEE. The CDR3 is made up of 14 amino acids. V gave up 2 bases and J gave up 1 base, with 9 bases separating them. The sequencing here drew on peripheral blood, taken after pregnancy. The chain employs TRBV5-6 and TRBJ1-2; maybe TRBD1 (5 bases). This sequence was found in a female donor with multiple sclerosis, enrolled in a pregnancy study. This CDR3 reads CASSLAGFNYGYTF. The DNA for the CDR3 is TGTGCCAGCAGCTTAGCAGGGTTTAACTATGGCTACACCTTC.